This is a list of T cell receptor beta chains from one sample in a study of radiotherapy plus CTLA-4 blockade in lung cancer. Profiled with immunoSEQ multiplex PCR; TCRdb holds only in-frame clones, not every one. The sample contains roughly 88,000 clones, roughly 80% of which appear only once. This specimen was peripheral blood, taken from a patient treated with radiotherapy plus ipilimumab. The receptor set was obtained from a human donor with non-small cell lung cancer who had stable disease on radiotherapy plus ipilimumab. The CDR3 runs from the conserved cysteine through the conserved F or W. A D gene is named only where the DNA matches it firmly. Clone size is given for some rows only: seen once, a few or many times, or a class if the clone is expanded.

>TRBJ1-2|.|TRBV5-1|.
TGCGCCAGCAGCTTGCGACAGGCCTCCTATGGCTACACCTTC
CASSLRQASYGYTF
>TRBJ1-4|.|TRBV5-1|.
TGCGCCAGCAGCTTGGACGGCCATTCGAATGAAAAACTGTTTTTT
CASSLDGHSNEKLFF
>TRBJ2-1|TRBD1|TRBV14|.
TGTGCCAGCAGCCGAACAGGGGGCCTCTACAATGAGCAGTTCTTC
CASSRTGGLYNEQFF
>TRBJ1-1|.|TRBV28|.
TGTGCCAGCAGTTTACCAGTCTTGAACACTGAAGCTTTCTTT
CASSLPVLNTEAFF
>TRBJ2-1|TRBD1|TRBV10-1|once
TGCGCCAGCAGTACCGGGACAGCGGTTGAGCAGTTCTTC
CASSTGTAVEQFF
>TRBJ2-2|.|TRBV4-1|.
TGCGCCAGCAGCCCCGCCCCCCGCGGCGCCGGGGAGCTGTTTTTT
CASSPAPRGAGELFF
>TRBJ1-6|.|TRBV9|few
TGTGCCAGCACCGAACGCCAAAGGGGTTCACCCCTCCACTTT
CASTERQRGSPLHF
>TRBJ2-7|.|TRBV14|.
TGTGCCAGCAGCCGCCCACTAGGCCCGTCCTACGAGCAGTACTTC
CASSRPLGPSYEQYF
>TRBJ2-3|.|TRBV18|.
TGTGCCAGCTCTCGTCGTCCGGGGACTACAGATACGCAGTATTTT
CASSRRPGTTDTQYF
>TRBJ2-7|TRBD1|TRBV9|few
TGTGCCAGCAGCGTAGGGGGGACAGGAAGCCACGAGCAGTACTTC
CASSVGGTGSHEQYF
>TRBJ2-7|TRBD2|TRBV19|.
TGTGCCAGTAGTATGAGTCTAGCGGGGTTACCCTCTCACGAGCAGTACTTC
CASSMSLAGLPSHEQYF
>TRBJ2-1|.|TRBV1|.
TGCACCAGCAGCCCTCTAGGGGGAGTAGCGGGAGCTCAGTCGAGTCTAGTCACCTACAATGAGCAGTTCTTC
CTSSPLGGVAGAQSSLVTYNEQFF
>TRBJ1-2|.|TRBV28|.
TGTGCCAGCAGTTTGGGTGAGCAGGGACCCTATGGCTACACCTTC
CASSLGEQGPYGYTF
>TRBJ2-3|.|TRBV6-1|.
TGTGCCAGCAGTGACAGGCTTATGACAGATACGCAGTATTTT
CASSDRLMTDTQYF
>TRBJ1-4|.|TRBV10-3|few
TGTGCCATCAGGAGTCACGATTCTGAGGATGAAAAACTGTTTTTT
CAIRSHDSEDEKLFF
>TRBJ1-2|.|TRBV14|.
TGTGCCAGCAGCGGATCCCTAGGAGGGGAGGGATCAGTCTATGGCTACACCTTC
CASSGSLGGEGSVYGYTF
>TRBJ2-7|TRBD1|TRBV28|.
TGTGCCAGCCAGACAGGGATACCTTACGAGCAGTACTTC
CASQTGIPYEQYF
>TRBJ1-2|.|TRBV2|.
TGTGCCAGCAGTGAGTCTCAGAGTAGTGGCTACACCTTC
CASSESQSSGYTF
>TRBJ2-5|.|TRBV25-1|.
TGTGCCAGCAGTGACCCTCCCGCTGCCCAGTACTTC
CASSDPPAAQYF
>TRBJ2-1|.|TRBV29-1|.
TGCAGCGTTGATAATGCTGTAGGCAATGAGCAGTTCTTC
CSVDNAVGNEQFF
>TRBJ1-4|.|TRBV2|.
TGTGCCAGCAGGTTCCAGGGAAGTACTAATGAAAAACTGTTTTTT
CASRFQGSTNEKLFF
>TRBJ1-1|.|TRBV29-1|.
TGCAGCGTTTACGGGGGGGGCAGGGCCAATTGGGACACTGAAGCTTTCTTT
CSVYGGGRANWDTEAFF
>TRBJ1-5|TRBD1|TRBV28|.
TGTGCCAGCACAGGGGGCGGATTTGGCAATCAGCCCCAGCATTTT
CASTGGGFGNQPQHF
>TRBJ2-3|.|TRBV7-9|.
TGTGCCAGCAGCCGCGGGCGGGGAAATGGTGGAGATACGCAGTATTTT
CASSRGRGNGGDTQYF
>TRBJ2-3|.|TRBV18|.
TGTGCCAGCTCACCACAGGGACCCCAGACAGATACGCAGTATTTT
CASSPQGPQTDTQYF
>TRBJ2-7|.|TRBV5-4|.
TGTGCCAGCAGCGGAGGGTGGGGCGGCTACGAGCAGTACTTC
CASSGGWGGYEQYF
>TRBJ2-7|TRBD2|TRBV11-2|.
TGTGCCAGCGGACTTAGCGGGAGGGCGAACAACGAGCAGTACTTC
CASGLSGRANNEQYF
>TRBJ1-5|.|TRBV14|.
TGTGCCAGCAGCCGGGGCCCCAATCAGCCCCAGCATTTT
CASSRGPNQPQHF
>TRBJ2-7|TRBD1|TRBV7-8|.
TGTGCCAGCAGGTTAGGACAGGGCTACGAGCAGTACTTC
CASRLGQGYEQYF
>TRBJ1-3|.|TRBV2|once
TGTGCCACCCTCCCAGGGGGAAACACCATATATTTT
CATLPGGNTIYF
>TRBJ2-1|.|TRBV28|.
TGTGCCAGCGTAACAGGGAACTCCTACAATGAGCAGTTCTTC
CASVTGNSYNEQFF
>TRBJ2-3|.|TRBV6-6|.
TGTGCCAGCACCAAGGGGTCCACAGATACGCAGTATTTT
CASTKGSTDTQYF
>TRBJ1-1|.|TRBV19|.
TGTGCCAGTAATCCGGGGGGGAGAACTGAAGCTTTCTTT
CASNPGGRTEAFF
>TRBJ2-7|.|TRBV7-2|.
TGTGCCAGCAGCTTATTAGGTTACGAGCAGTACTTC
CASSLLGYEQYF
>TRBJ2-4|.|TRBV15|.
TGTGCCACCAGCAGCCGGCAAGGTAGCCTAGCCAAAAACATTCAGTACTTC
CATSSRQGSLAKNIQYF
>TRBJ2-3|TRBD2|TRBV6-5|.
TGTGCCAGCAGTTTACTAGCGGGAGGATCCACAGATACGCAGTATTTT
CASSLLAGGSTDTQYF
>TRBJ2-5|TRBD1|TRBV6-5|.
TGTGCCAGTAGACAGGGAAAGGGCCAAGAGACCCAGTACTTC
CASRQGKGQETQYF
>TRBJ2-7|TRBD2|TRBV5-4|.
TGTGCCAGCAGCTTGGCGGCTGGACTAGCTAACAAGTACGAGCAGTACTTC
CASSLAAGLANKYEQYF
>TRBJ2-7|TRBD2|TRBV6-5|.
TGTGCCAGCAGTAGAGGCTTAGCGGGAGCCGGCGAGCAGTACTTC
CASSRGLAGAGEQYF
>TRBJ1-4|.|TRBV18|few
TGTGCCAGCTCACCACGCCAGTTGGAGGAAAAACTGTTTTTT
CASSPRQLEEKLFF
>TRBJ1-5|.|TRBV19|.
TGTGCCAGTAAAGCGGGGAGGCAAGGTCAGCCCCAGCATTTT
CASKAGRQGQPQHF